These 13 T cell receptor beta chains originate from one sample sequenced in a study of T-cell memory formation after mild COVID-19. MiXCR, applied by TCRdb to the 5' RACE reads, yields one record per CDR3 protein. The data contain under 300,000 distinct CDR3 sequences, more than 8% of them seen just once; the ten biggest clones take up 22%. The sample consisted of PBMCs or a T cell subset sorted from them (not recorded which). The origin of the receptors is a man younger than 30 who had mild COVID-19 (a few samples of this study predate the infection). Cell type and time point are not known.

The chain employs TRBV7-2 and TRBJ2-3, with 11 bases matching TRBD2. Germline V CDR1 and CDR2: SGHTA, FQGNSA. This CDR3 contains 15 residues. The J segment lost 8 bases and the V segment lost 5 bases, leaving 9 bases of the junction unmatched. CDR3: CASSGVGTSGATQYF. The CDR3 DNA sequence: TGTGCCAGCAGCGGGGTCGGGACTAGCGGTGCTACGCAGTATTTT. Complete variable domain (other parts from reference TRBV7-2 and TRBJ2-3): GAGVSQSPSNKVTEKGKDVELRCDPISGHTALYWYRQSLGQGLEFLIYFQGNSAPDKSGLPSDRFSAERTGGSVSTLTIQRTQQEDSAVYLCASSGVGTSGATQYFGPGTRLTVL.

This clonotype was counted a few times. The chain's CDR3 is CASSVGQGSYNEQFF. CDR3 nucleotides: TGTGCCAGCTCGGTGGGGCAGGGCTCCTACAATGAGCAGTTCTTC. The genes are TRBV6-1 and TRBJ2-1, with a possible D match to TRBD1 (5 bases). Trimming removed 8 bases at V and 0 bases at J, with 14 bases between. Per germline, CDR1 MNHNS and CDR2 SASEGT. This CDR3 is 15 amino acids long.

This sequence joins TRBV7-9 and TRBJ1-1; 7 nucleotides line up with TRBD1. There are 14 residues in the CDR3. Germline V gene lookup returns CDR1 SEHNR and CDR2 FQNEAQ (reference sequence). J lost 2 bases, V lost 5 bases, and 5 bases had no gene match. CDR3 protein: CASSPGGPNTEAFF. DNA of the CDR3: TGTGCCAGCAGCCCAGGGGGTCCTAACACTGAAGCTTTCTTT.

J is TRBJ2-1 and V is TRBV5-1; perhaps TRBD2 as D (6 bases). CDR3 length: 13 amino acids. Germline CDR1 is SGHRS and CDR2 is YFSETQ. Between the trimmed V and J ends, which lost 4 bases and 3 bases, there was a span of 8 bases. The CDR3, as DNA: TGCGCCAGCAGCGGACTATACTACAATGAGCAGTTCTTC. This gives the protein CASSGLYYNEQFF.

This sequence joins TRBV7-7 and TRBJ2-5, with D uncertain. The germline V and J ends were trimmed by 5 bases and 5 bases, with 12 bases remaining between them. The CDR3 totals 13 residues. Germline-derived CDR1 and CDR2 are SSHAT and FNYEAQ (reference sequence). The CDR3 sequence: CASSPKGWETQYF. The CDR3 DNA reads TGTGCCAGCAGCCCCAAAGGATGGGAGACCCAGTACTTC.

In this sample, this clonotype turned up a few times. The chain has TRBV7-2 and TRBJ2-5, with D possibly being TRBD2 (8 bases). Germline CDR1 and CDR2: SGHTA and FQGNSA. CDR3 length: 16 amino acids. V dropped 5 bases and J dropped 4 bases, with 20 bases sitting between them. The DNA for the CDR3 is TGTGCCAGCAGCAAAAGGGGGCTAGCGGGCCGAGAGACCCAGTACTTC. Its translation is CASSKRGLAGRETQYF.

CDR3 in DNA: TGTGCCAGCAGTGAAACTCTACTAGCGGGATACGAGCAGTACGTC. Translating gives CASSETLLAGYEQYV. The chain combines TRBV6-1 with TRBJ2-7; 10 nucleotides line up with TRBD2. J gave up 4 bases and V 2 bases, and 5 bases lay outside the gene matches. The CDR3 is 15 residues long. Per the germline V gene, CDR1 is MNHNS and CDR2 is SASEGT.

This rearrangement joins TRBV7-8 to TRBJ1-1; 8 nucleotides align to TRBD1. The germline gives CDR1 SGHVS, CDR2 FQNEAQ. V shed 5 bases and J 3 bases; nucleotides not matched to a gene: 11. The length of the CDR3 is 16 residues. The CDR3 here is CASSPTDRGQDTEAFF. The DNA for the CDR3 is TGTGCCAGCAGCCCTACAGACAGGGGACAGGACACTGAAGCTTTCTTT.

This clonotype occurred once. This chain links TRBV27 with TRBJ1-1; perhaps TRBD1 as D (5 bases). Per germline, CDR1 MNHEY and CDR2 SMNVEV (reference sequence). The germline V and J ends were trimmed by 2 bases and 0 bases, with 13 bases remaining between them. The CDR3 sequence is 16 residues long. The chain's CDR3 is CASSLRSGRLNTEAFF. CDR3 DNA: TGTGCCAGCAGTTTAAGGTCAGGGAGACTGAACACTGAAGCTTTCTTT.

The CDR3 reads CASSPGQIYTGELFF. DNA of the CDR3: TGCGCCAGCAGTCCGGGACAGATTTACACCGGGGAGCTGTTTTTT. The chain recombines TRBV5-1 with TRBJ2-2; 7 nucleotides align to TRBD1. Germline V gene sequence: CDR1 SGHRS, CDR2 YFSETQ. Trimming took 5 bases from V and 3 from J; bases not matched to a gene: 7. The length of the CDR3 is 15 residues. Full variable domain (rest looked up from reference TRBV5-1 and TRBJ2-2): KAGVTQTPRYLIKTRGQQVTLSCSPISGHRSVSWYQQTPGQGLQFLFEYFSETQRNKGNFPGRFSGRQFSNSRSEMNVSTLELGDSALYLCASSPGQIYTGELFFGEGSRLTVL.

The gene calls are TRBV11-3 and TRBJ2-2, with no clear D. CDR3 length: 13 residues. Germline CDR1 is SGHNT and CDR2 is YENEEA. The germline V and J ends were trimmed by 1 base and 7 bases, with 7 bases remaining between them. The CDR3: CASSLVTVGELFF. CDR3 nucleotide sequence: TGTGCCAGCAGCTTAGTCACAGTCGGGGAGCTGTTTTTT.

The chain has TRBV5-1 and TRBJ2-7, with unresolved D. V lost 0 bases to trimming and J lost 7 bases, with 17 bases between them. Germline lookup yields CDR1 SGHRS and CDR2 YFSETQ. There are 15 residues in the CDR3. In DNA, the CDR3 is TGCGCCAGCAGCTTGGACGGAGACCCACTACGGGAGCAGTACGTC. The encoded protein is CASSLDGDPLREQYV.

This clonotype turned up a few times. The rearrangement joins TRBV4-1 to TRBJ1-5, with TRBD1 as a possible D gene (5 bases). The germline CDR1 and CDR2 sequences are MGHRA and YSYEKL. The CDR3 contains 17 residues. Trimming removed 0 bases at V and 0 bases at J, with 12 bases between. The CDR3 nucleotides are TGCGCCAGCAGCCAAGATGGGACTAAGCATAGCAATCAGCCCCAGCATTTT. Translating gives CASSQDGTKHSNQPQHF.